Sequencing of this T cell receptor delta chain was carried out in a study of gamma-delta T cells after stem cell transplantation. V shed 1 base, J shed 3 bases, and the junction held 17 bases outside the gene matches. This CDR3 spans 19 amino acids. Germline loops: CDR1 GEAIGNYY, CDR2 EKD. TCRdb redid the clone calls on the RT-PCR reads with CATT. The sample has roughly 10,000 delta-chain clones, approximately 39% seen once. This TCR was sampled from a human donor. It is not recorded whose cells these are; they may come from a transplant donor. This chain joins TRDV2 and TRDJ1, with 9 bases lining up with TRDD3. Sequencing was performed on gamma-delta T cells. The CDR3 sequence is CACDTGVSYWGRRADKLIF. In nucleotides, the CDR3 is TGTGCCTGTGACACGGGCGTGTCGTACTGGGGGAGACGCGCCGATAAACTCATCTTT.